This entry concerns a single T cell receptor beta chain. V dropped 5 bases and J dropped 2; count of bases not matched to a gene: 5. Germline values: CDR1 MNHEY, CDR2 SVGAGI. The CDR3 is 15 amino acids. This table comes from immunoSEQ multiplex PCR, and its TCRdb copy is limited to in-frame clones, with some not included. Here the sample spans approximately 140,000 clones, around 87% being singletons. The data are from a study of blood T cell repertoires in COVID-19. Study-wide background: The origin of the acute and convalescent COVID-19 samples was the United States, Italy and Spain.

The sequenced material came from peripheral blood. The receptor's source is a woman aged 40 to 50 with acute or convalescent COVID-19. This chain uses TRBV6-5 with TRBJ2-7; 11 bases map to TRBD2. CDR3 in amino acids: CASSLVAGGTYEQYF. The DNA for the CDR3 is TGTGCCAGCAGTCTCGTAGCGGGAGGGACCTACGAGCAGTACTTC.